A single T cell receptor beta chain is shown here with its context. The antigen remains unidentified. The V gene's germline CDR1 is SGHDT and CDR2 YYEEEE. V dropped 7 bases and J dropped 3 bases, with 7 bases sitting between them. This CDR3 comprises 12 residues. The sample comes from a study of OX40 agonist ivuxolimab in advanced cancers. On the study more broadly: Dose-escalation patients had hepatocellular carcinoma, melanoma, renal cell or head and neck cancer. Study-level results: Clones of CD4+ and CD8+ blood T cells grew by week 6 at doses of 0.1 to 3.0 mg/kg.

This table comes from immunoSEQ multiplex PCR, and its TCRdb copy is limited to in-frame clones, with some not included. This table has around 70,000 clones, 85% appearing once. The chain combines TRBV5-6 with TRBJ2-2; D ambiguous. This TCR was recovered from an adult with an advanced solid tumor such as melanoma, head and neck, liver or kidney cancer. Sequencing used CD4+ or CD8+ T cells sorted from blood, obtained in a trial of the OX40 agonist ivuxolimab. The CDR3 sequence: CASSFYTGELFF. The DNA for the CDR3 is TGTGCCAGCTCCTTCTACACCGGGGAGCTGTTTTTT.